These 20 T cell receptor beta chains were sequenced from one sample in a study of cytomegalovirus exposure and HLA in healthy donors. The PCR used 60 Vbeta and 13 Jbeta primers. Data came from immunoSEQ multiplex PCR; TCRdb stores just in-frame clones and leaves some out. The table has some 150,000 clones, 79% seen once; the top ten hold roughly 2%. Sequencing was performed on PBMCs. The origin of the receptors is a man aged 35-49 years in good health and CMV-seronegative.

On this clone: At one end the junction does not follow the germline gene, possibly because of a read error. This sample also contains other DNA sequences that code for the same CDR3. The gene calls are TRBV7-7 and TRBJ2-2, with 10 bases lining up with TRBD2. In germline, CDR1 is SSHAT, CDR2 FNYEAQ (reference sequence). The CDR3 has 15 residues. Written as DNA, the CDR3 is TGTGCTAGCAGCTTGGAACTAGCGGGGACCGGGGAGCTGTTTTTT. Translated, it gives CASSLELAGTGELFF.

This chain joins TRBV7-6 and TRBJ2-7, with 7 positions matching TRBD1. The germline V gene encodes CDR1 SGHVS and CDR2 FNYEAQ. V lost 4 bases to trimming and J lost 2 bases; unmatched junction nucleotides: 11. The CDR3 has 16 amino acids. The chain's CDR3 is CASSSAGATGTYEQYF. CDR3 nucleotide sequence: TGTGCCAGCAGCTCCGCTGGGGCGACAGGGACCTACGAGCAGTACTTC.

As to this clone: This specimen includes other DNA sequences encoding the same CDR3. This chain joins TRBV19 and TRBJ2-5, with 7 nucleotides matching TRBD1. Germline CDR1 LNHDA, CDR2 SQIVND (reference sequence). The CDR3 loop spans 13 amino acids. The V segment lost 5 bases and the J segment 3 bases; nucleotides outside the gene matches: 3. CDR3 region: CASSPDREETQYF. The CDR3, as DNA: TGTGCCAGTAGTCCCGACAGGGAAGAGACCCAGTACTTC.

This clone was found a few times. The chain has TRBV5-1 and TRBJ2-5, with TRBD1 as a possible D gene (6 bases). From germline, CDR1 is SGHRS and CDR2 YFSETQ. The length of the CDR3 is 16 residues. The V end was cut by 4 bases, the J end by 4 bases, with 20 bases between. The CDR3 DNA reads TGCGCCAGCAGCCCGCATGACAGGCCGTTGGGAGAGACCCAGTACTTC. Protein: CASSPHDRPLGETQYF.

The rearrangement links TRBV10-3 to TRBJ1-5; D gene unclear. Germline CDR1 ENHRY, CDR2 SYGVKD. V was shortened by 6 bases and J by 4 bases, with 10 bases between the two germline ends. CDR3 size: 13 residues. The CDR3 DNA sequence: TGTGCCATCAGGGGCCGTTCGAATCAGCCCCAGCATTTT. It specifies CAIRGRSNQPQHF.

The chain combines TRBV19 with TRBJ2-3, with TRBD2 matching over 7 bases. This CDR3 contains 12 residues. CDR1 LNHDA and CDR2 SQIVND come from the germline V gene (reference sequence). The junction had 16 bases not matched to a gene; V was cut back by 10 bases and J by 15 bases. CDR3 sequence reads: CATRGVAGDGYF. CDR3 nucleotide sequence: TGTGCCACACGCGGGGTGGCGGGAGATGGCTATTTT.

In DNA form, the CDR3 reads TGTGCCAGCAGCCAACCCCACGTCCCGGGACAGTACAATGAGCAGTTCTTC. It is translated as CASSQPHVPGQYNEQFF. The chain combines TRBV5-4 with TRBJ2-1, with 7 bases aligning to TRBD1. The CDR3 loop spans 17 amino acids. Trimming removed 4 bases from V and 4 bases from J; junction bases left unmatched: 14. The germline gives CDR1 SGHNT, CDR2 YYREEE (reference sequence).

The rearrangement links TRBV9 to TRBJ2-2, with D tentatively TRBD1 (6 bases). The V and J ends lost 8 bases and 7 bases respectively, with 21 bases between them. The CDR3 covers 15 residues. Germline V gene lookup returns CDR1 SGDLS and CDR2 YYNGEE. The CDR3 bases are TGTGCCAGTAAACCGACAGGAGCTCTGGGCGGGGAGCTGTTTTTT. This gives the protein CASKPTGALGGELFF.

CDR3 amino acids: CASSETGVGYEKLFF. The CDR3 DNA follows: TGTGCCAGCAGTGAAACGGGGGTAGGCTATGAAAAACTGTTTTTT. The rearrangement uses TRBV2 and TRBJ1-4; tentatively, D is TRBD1 (5 bases). The germline V gene has CDR1 SNHLY and CDR2 FYNNEI. CDR3 length: 15 residues. Trimming shortened V by 2 bases and J by 6 bases, and 13 bases separated the two germline ends.

The gene calls are TRBV7-9 and TRBJ1-2; possible D gene TRBD1, 5 bases. Germline CDR1 and CDR2: SEHNR and FQNEAQ (reference sequence). The CDR3 is 12 residues long. Trimming removed 6 bases at V and 6 bases at J, with 11 bases between. The CDR3 DNA reads TGTGCCAGCAGTCCAACAGGAGATGGCTACACCTTC. This gives the protein CASSPTGDGYTF.

The rearrangement uses TRBV5-1 and TRBJ2-1; 7 nucleotides align to TRBD2. Germline CDR1 is SGHRS and CDR2 is YFSETQ. Germline trimming cut 1 base from V and 7 bases from J; bases unmatched to any gene: 8. CDR3 length: 15 amino acids. The CDR3 here is CASSLIREDINEQFF. The CDR3 DNA sequence: TGCGCCAGCAGCTTGATTCGGGAGGACATTAATGAGCAGTTCTTC.

V is TRBV6-5 and J is TRBJ2-1; the D is unclear. V was trimmed by 5 bases and J by 7 bases, leaving 18 bases between them. Germline CDR1 is MNHEY and CDR2 is SVGAGI. The CDR3 runs 15 residues. Written as DNA, the CDR3 is TGTGCCAGCAGTCTAACTGAATCTCGGGTAAATGAGCAGTTCTTC. Translation gives CASSLTESRVNEQFF.

This chain links TRBV5-1 with TRBJ2-2; tentative D call: TRBD1 (6 bases). V was pared by 0 bases and J by 0 bases, with 15 bases between. Germline lookup yields CDR1 SGHRS and CDR2 YFSETQ. This CDR3 contains 18 residues. The CDR3 here is CASSLGGGMGTNTGELFF. The CDR3 DNA follows: TGCGCCAGCAGCTTGGGAGGGGGAATGGGGACGAACACCGGGGAGCTGTTTTTT.

J is TRBJ2-1 and V is TRBV6-5; 7 bases are a match to TRBD1. The CDR3 consists of 14 residues. With V trimmed by 6 bases and J by 5 bases, 7 bases remained unmatched. From germline, CDR1 is MNHEY and CDR2 SVGAGI. The CDR3 here is CASSRQGPHNEQFF. CDR3 bases: TGTGCCAGCAGCCGACAGGGTCCCCACAATGAGCAGTTCTTC.

V and J are TRBV29-1 and TRBJ2-7, with 7 bases lining up with TRBD2. The germline V gene encodes CDR1 SQVTM and CDR2 ANQGSEA. V was clipped by 7 bases and J by 7 bases; unmatched bases: 19. This CDR3 is 15 amino acids long. The CDR3 region is CSASTPNGGSWEQYF. CDR3 in DNA: TGCAGCGCCTCAACCCCGAATGGCGGGAGCTGGGAGCAGTACTTC.

The V call is TRBV19, the J call TRBJ2-7; the D is unclear. V lost 4 bases to trimming and J lost 7 bases, with 20 bases between them. Germline-derived CDR1 and CDR2 are LNHDA and SQIVND (reference sequence). CDR3 length equals 15 residues. The CDR3 region is CASSTGLTWPREQYF. Here the CDR3 DNA reads TGTGCCAGTAGTACCGGCCTTACATGGCCGAGGGAGCAGTACTTC.

This chain links TRBV14 with TRBJ2-7, with D hard to call. V shed 1 base and J shed 4 bases, with 14 bases lying between them. The CDR3 loop spans 15 amino acids. The V gene's germline CDR1 is SGHDN and CDR2 FVKESK. The CDR3 nucleotides read TGTGCCAGCAGCCAAGGACTTCCCGCTTTTTACGAGCAGTACTTC. The encoded protein is CASSQGLPAFYEQYF.

This clone appeared a single time. The V call is TRBV6-4, the J call TRBJ2-2, with D maybe TRBD2 (5 bases). Trimming stripped 6 bases from V and 2 bases from J, with 19 bases between. The germline CDR1 and CDR2 sequences are MRHNA and SNTAGT. The CDR3 length is 17 residues. As DNA, the CDR3 is TGTGCCAGCAGCCGAACGGTCAGCGGAGCTAACACCGGGGAGCTGTTTTTT. Encoded protein: CASSRTVSGANTGELFF.

The chain couples TRBV5-1 to TRBJ2-7; 12 nucleotides align to TRBD2. V dropped 4 bases and J dropped 2; count of bases not matched to a gene: 7. This CDR3 contains 16 residues. Germline V gene sequence: CDR1 SGHRS, CDR2 YFSETQ. CDR3 coding DNA: TGCGCCAGCAGCGGACGGACTAGCGGGAATGCCTACGAGCAGTACTTC. Translation gives CASSGRTSGNAYEQYF.

V gene TRBV10-3 combines with J gene TRBJ2-7, with TRBD1 matching over 7 bases. V lost 4 bases to trimming and J lost 4 bases; unmatched junction nucleotides: 4. CDR1 is ENHRY, CDR2 SYGVKD, per germline. The CDR3 runs to 13 residues. CDR3 region: CAISAGQPYEQYF. DNA of the CDR3: TGTGCCATCAGTGCGGGACAGCCATACGAGCAGTACTTC.